This record looks at one T cell receptor beta chain sequence and its context. This clone was seen more than once but under ten times. This clone's antigen is unknown. Base qualities were left out, and no much larger clone turns up one base away. V is cut by 4 bases and J by 0 bases, and the space between the germline ends is 10 bases. The CDR3 runs 14 residues from the cysteine to the phenylalanine. CDR3 DNA only is kept here, 42 bases in frame from base 1. The CDR1 and CDR2 encoded by the germline V gene are SGDLS and YYNGEE. These data belong to a study of long-term antiretroviral therapy in people with HIV (dated by TCRdb to between 2022 and 2023). At the level of the whole study: The earliest samples were collected about a decade before the 2015 WHO recommendation for immediate ART, when ART was typically delayed until CD4 counts fell. The cohort contributed about 200 cryopreserved PBMC samples from 30 adults with confirmed HIV infection, collected serially over a mean of approximately six years (range 1-12). No cross-contamination during QIAcube processing was seen in test extractions of a monoclonal T-cell line run alongside roughly 30 polyclonal samples. About two fifths of the roughly 30 participants with HIV were female. Whether ART initiation and durable HIV suppression were associated with changes in peripheral blood TRB repertoire composition and diversity was tested in a retrospective serial study.

What the study reported, not specific to this receptor: Because cell numbers in pre-ART samples were limited, unsorted PBMC were profiled instead of sorted CD4+ and CD8+ T cells. Limited PBMC availability meant only the TCR beta chain was sequenced, without alpha chain pairing. Inferences about post-ART repertoire changes are limited because no data were available on ART adherence, viral resistance or therapy changes. Starting ART was linked to a significant rise in TRB diversity, yet even with long-term ART the diversity remained significantly lower than in transplant donor controls. Compared with controls, HIV repertoires had narrower CDR3 length ranges, and the network structure pointed to an antigen-experienced repertoire that shifted only slightly toward naive after ART. The samples span the years 2004 to 2017, and the ART regimens used at that time may not be as effective as current regimens. At every time point, the repertoire was dominated by expanded TRB clones first identified before ART initiation, although this dominance fluctuated and, in many PLHIV, declined after ART.

The immunoSEQ hsTCRB v3.0 assay was used at survey level resolution to sequence the TRB variable region. A depth of roughly 40,000-55,000 T-cell genomes per sample was targeted for TRB sequencing. Pooled TRB libraries were sequenced on an Illumina MiSeq with a v3 150-cycle kit. On the authors' methods: Repertoire analysis was run in R within a reproducible Nextflow workflow that covered QC, data transformation and analysis. Custom analyses were implemented in LymphoSeq2, an R package for AIRR-Seq data exploration. A handful of samples that produced fewer than 5000 total TRB sequences were removed, so approximately 190 HIV repertoires were analyzed. Of the roughly 190 retained HIV repertoires, about 61 were collected before and 129 after ART initiation. Repertoires were downsampled to 5000 TRB nucleotide sequences, with summary statistics averaged over 100 downsampling iterations. TRB sequences were retained for analysis only if CDR3 regions of at least seven amino acids were present. Diversity was measured with a Shannon entropy-derived clonality score and the Gini coefficient. In repertoire networks, the top 5000 CDR3 amino acid sequences were linked whenever an edit distance of one separated two sequences. GLIPH2 predicted antigen specificity groups and MHC restriction for TRB CDR3 amino acid sequences. Known CMV, EBV, HIV or tissue antigen associations were flagged by matching CDR3 amino acid sequences against VDJdb and McPAS-TCR. Pre-ART, post-ART and control groups were compared with Wilcoxon signed-rank tests and Holm-Bonferroni correction. The immuneACCESS repertoire file appears here via TCRdb, limited to in-frame rearrangements. These files lack a portion of the clones; in checked studies, under half of the deficit traces to unresolved V genes, and the cause of the others is not known. The V and J calls and clone size were taken over from that table, and D and trimming were inferred from the DNA. This sample holds about 28,000 clones; 84% were observed only once. Clones ranked in the top ten supply about 6.4% of the sample.

To be included, a participant needed at least one PBMC sample from before ART initiation plus at least two post-ART samples. Every participant with HIV received treatment in the United States of America. Before DNA extraction, cryopreserved samples of about 0.95-10 million PBMC were thawed and washed. At the time of the earliest PBMC sample, participants with HIV were aged between roughly 23 and 60 years. PBMC samples from each participant spanned 1-4 timepoints before ART initiation and 2-8 timepoints after ART initiation, with a median of 7 samples. Serial HIV viral load, CD4+ T-cell count, ART history and demographic data were obtained for every participant. Genomic DNA was extracted from unsorted PBMC with a Qiagen kit on a QIAcube, with processing performed in batches of 12 samples.

The sample in question was unsorted PBMCs, obtained 0.4 years after starting antiretroviral therapy. This clonotype originated in a man younger than 30 with HIV. Recombination linked TRBV9 to TRBJ1-1; no confident D gene assignment can be made. The CDR3 protein sequence reads: CASSPPMMNTEAFF. Read as DNA, the sequence is TGTGCCAGCAGCCCCCCCATGATGAACACTGAAGCTTTCTTT.